This T cell receptor beta chain comes out of a study of regulatory dendritic cells for organ transplantation. The CDR3 is made up of 15 amino acids. The V end was cut by 6 bases, the J end by 3 bases, with 17 bases between. Germline V gene data show CDR1 as WNHNN and CDR2 as SYGVQD (reference sequence). The method was immunoSEQ multiplex PCR; TCRdb's version includes in-frame clones alone and lacks a portion of them. The sample records 22,000 or so clones, about 79% being singletons. The receptor was derived from a human donor in good health. The chain links TRBV10-1 to TRBJ1-1; D not certain. Sequencing input: memory CD4+ T cells from blood. Subset given: CD45RO+ memory T cells. In DNA form, the CDR3 reads TGCGCCAGCAGGCAGTTTAATCCTCCCCACACTGAAGCTTTCTTT. Translation: CASRQFNPPHTEAFF.